The rows below give T cell receptor beta chains drawn from one sample of a study of blood T cell repertoires in COVID-19. The protocol was immunoSEQ multiplex PCR, while the TCRdb copy is restricted to in-frame clones and leaves out a portion. This table has more than 95,000 clones, roughly 82% appearing once. What was sequenced was peripheral blood. The receptors were gathered from a human donor in a cohort sampled during active COVID-19. The CDR3 runs from the conserved cysteine through the conserved F or W. The D gene is left open where the match is weak. Size values are once, few and many counts, or a class for expanded clones, and some rows have none.

V: TRBV28
J: TRBJ2-7
D: TRBD2
size: .
DNA: TGTGCCAGCAGGCCTCAGACTAGCGGGAGATCTTGGCAGTACTTC
CDR3: CASRPQTSGRSWQYF

V: TRBV7-3
J: TRBJ2-3
D: TRBD2
size: .
DNA: TGTGCCAGCAGCTTAAGAGCGGGGCTGACTAGCGGGAGCTCGGGTACGCAGTATTTT
CDR3: CASSLRAGLTSGSSGTQYF

V: TRBV7-8
J: TRBJ2-7
D: TRBD1
size: .
DNA: TGTGCCAGCAGCCGACGGACAGGGTTGAGCGACGAGCAGTACTTC
CDR3: CASSRRTGLSDEQYF

V: TRBV5-4
J: TRBJ1-1
D: .
size: once
DNA: TGTGCCAGCAGCTTGGCAGGGTACACTGAAGCTTTCTTT
CDR3: CASSLAGYTEAFF

V: TRBV5-1
J: TRBJ2-1
D: .
size: .
DNA: TGCGCCAGCAGCGCGGATCGTAGCTCCTACAATGAGCAGTTCTTC
CDR3: CASSADRSSYNEQFF

V: TRBV28
J: TRBJ2-5
D: .
size: .
DNA: TGTGCCAGCAGTCTGGAGAGAGAGACCCAGTACTTC
CDR3: CASSLERETQYF

V: TRBV7-8
J: TRBJ1-5
D: TRBD1
size: .
DNA: TGTGCCAGCAGCTTAGTTCCCAGGGGGCAGGGGCAGCCCCAGCATTTT
CDR3: CASSLVPRGQGQPQHF

V: TRBV9
J: TRBJ1-3
D: .
size: .
DNA: TGTGCCAGCAGCGTTGTGCAGGGGACCATATATTTT
CDR3: CASSVVQGTIYF

V: TRBV30
J: TRBJ2-1
D: .
size: few
DNA: TGTGCCTGGAGTGTAACAGCGGCTTCCTACAATGAGCAGTTCTTC
CDR3: CAWSVTAASYNEQFF

V: TRBV9
J: TRBJ2-1
D: .
size: .
DNA: TGTGCCAGCAGCGCTAACAATGAGCAGTTCTTC
CDR3: CASSANNEQFF

V: TRBV27
J: TRBJ2-7
D: TRBD2
size: few
DNA: TGTGCCAGCAGTTTCTATTCGACTAGCGGCCGTCCCTACGAGCAGTACTTC
CDR3: CASSFYSTSGRPYEQYF

V: TRBV27
J: TRBJ2-1
D: .
size: .
DNA: TGTGCCAGCAGTTTAACAGCGGTCTCCTACAATGAGCAGTTCTTC
CDR3: CASSLTAVSYNEQFF

V: TRBV5-1
J: TRBJ2-1
D: TRBD1
size: .
DNA: TGCGCCAGCAAAGCTGGGACAGGGAGTGACAATGAGCAGTTCTTC
CDR3: CASKAGTGSDNEQFF

V: TRBV7-3
J: TRBJ2-6
D: .
size: .
DNA: TGTGCCAGCAGCTTAGCGGGGAGTGGCTCTGGGGCCAACGTCCTGACTTTC
CDR3: CASSLAGSGSGANVLTF

V: TRBV4-1
J: TRBJ2-7
D: TRBD2
size: once
DNA: TGCGCCAGCAGCCCACGCGGGCGGGAGAGTGGGTACGAGCAGTACTTC
CDR3: CASSPRGRESGYEQYF

V: TRBV9
J: TRBJ2-2
D: .
size: .
DNA: TGTGCCAGCAGCGCGAGGAGACTAGGAAGCAACACCGGGGAGCTGTTTTTT
CDR3: CASSARRLGSNTGELFF

V: TRBV10-3
J: TRBJ2-1
D: TRBD2
size: .
DNA: TGTGCCATCAGTGGGCGGGAGGCCTCCTACAATGAGCAGTTCTTC
CDR3: CAISGREASYNEQFF

V: TRBV5-8
J: TRBJ1-2
D: TRBD1
size: .
DNA: TGTGCCAGCAGCTTGCAAGCAGGGGGCTCGTATGGCTACACCTTC
CDR3: CASSLQAGGSYGYTF

V: TRBV18
J: TRBJ2-4
D: TRBD1
size: .
DNA: TGTGCCAGCTCACCACCAGGACGGGACAGCGGCCAAAACATTCAGTACTTC
CDR3: CASSPPGRDSGQNIQYF

V: TRBV4-3
J: TRBJ2-7
D: .
size: .
DNA: TGCGCCAGCAGCCAAGTAATTGCCTACGAGCAGTACTTC
CDR3: CASSQVIAYEQYF

V: TRBV10-3
J: TRBJ2-7
D: .
size: .
DNA: TGTGCCATCAGTGAGGACGACAGCGTAACCTACGAGCAGTACTTC
CDR3: CAISEDDSVTYEQYF

V: TRBV5-6
J: TRBJ2-2
D: .
size: .
DNA: TGTGCCAGCCACAAAGATAGACTTCTTCCTCCGAACACCGGGGAGCTGTTTTTT
CDR3: CASHKDRLLPPNTGELFF

V: TRBV15
J: TRBJ1-2
D: .
size: .
DNA: TGTGCCACCAGCAGAGCTCTTGGAGGGAGTGGCCGTGGCTACACCTTC
CDR3: CATSRALGGSGRGYTF

V: TRBV30
J: TRBJ2-1
D: TRBD2
size: .
DNA: TGTGCCTGGAGTGTTGGCCTAGCGGGAGGTTCCTACAATGAGCAGTTCTTC
CDR3: CAWSVGLAGGSYNEQFF

V: TRBV18
J: TRBJ2-3
D: .
size: .
DNA: TGTGCCAGCACGACAGCGCCCACAGATACGCAGTATTTT
CDR3: CASTTAPTDTQYF

V: TRBV23-1
J: TRBJ2-7
D: TRBD1
size: few
DNA: TGCGCCAGCAGTCAATCAAGGACAGGGCACTACGAGCAGTACTTC
CDR3: CASSQSRTGHYEQYF

V: TRBV4-1
J: TRBJ2-5
D: TRBD1
size: few
DNA: TGCGCCAGCAGCAGACCGGGACAGGTACAAGAGACCCAGTACTTC
CDR3: CASSRPGQVQETQYF

V: TRBV7-9
J: TRBJ1-3
D: TRBD1
size: .
DNA: TGTGCCAGCAGCCCCTGGGGACAGGGGGACTCTGGAAACACCATATATTTT
CDR3: CASSPWGQGDSGNTIYF

V: TRBV7-2
J: TRBJ2-1
D: TRBD2
size: .
DNA: TGTGCCAGCAGCTTGACTAGCGGGCTTGGTGAGCAGTTCTTC
CDR3: CASSLTSGLGEQFF

V: TRBV4-3
J: TRBJ1-1
D: .
size: .
DNA: TGCGCCAGCAGCCAAGACCCGGACAGCACTGAAGCTTTCTTT
CDR3: CASSQDPDSTEAFF

V: TRBV2
J: TRBJ2-3
D: TRBD2
size: .
DNA: TGTGCCAGCACCGGGGGACTAGCGACTATCACAGATACGCAGTATTTT
CDR3: CASTGGLATITDTQYF

V: TRBV2
J: TRBJ2-5
D: .
size: .
DNA: TGTGCCAGCAGTGTACGGGAGACCCAGTACTTC
CDR3: CASSVRETQYF

V: TRBV28
J: TRBJ2-7
D: TRBD2
size: once
DNA: TGTGCCAGCAGTTCCCGACTAGCGGGAATCATAAGGGGCATGTACGAGCAGTACTTC
CDR3: CASSSRLAGIIRGMYEQYF

V: TRBV12-5
J: TRBJ2-3
D: TRBD2
size: .
DNA: TGTGCTAGTGTTCTAACTAGCGGGGAAACTAAAGATACGCAGTATTTT
CDR3: CASVLTSGETKDTQYF

V: TRBV19
J: TRBJ2-3
D: TRBD2
size: .
DNA: TGTGCCAGTAGTATTGGGACTAGCGGAGATACGCAGTATTTT
CDR3: CASSIGTSGDTQYF

V: TRBV6-6
J: TRBJ2-7
D: TRBD1
size: once
DNA: TGTGCCAGCAGTTACCCGAGCCGGGACAGGACCTACGAGCAGTACTTC
CDR3: CASSYPSRDRTYEQYF

V: TRBV30
J: TRBJ1-1
D: .
size: once
DNA: TGTGCCACTGGTAGCATAGTCACTGAAGCTTTCTTT
CDR3: CATGSIVTEAFF

V: TRBV14
J: TRBJ2-1
D: .
size: few
DNA: TGTGCCAGCAGCCGAGGACAGTCGGGGAACAATGAGCAGTTCTTC
CDR3: CASSRGQSGNNEQFF

V: TRBV3-1/TRBV3-2
J: TRBJ2-2
D: TRBD2
size: .
DNA: TGTGCCAGCAGCCAGCCCACTAGCGGGAGGGCCACCGGGGAGCTGTTTTTT
CDR3: CASSQPTSGRATGELFF

V: TRBV11-2
J: TRBJ1-2
D: .
size: .
DNA: TGTGCCATCAGCTTACTACAGGCATATGGCTACACCTTC
CDR3: CAISLLQAYGYTF

V: TRBV7-2
J: TRBJ2-3
D: TRBD2
size: .
DNA: TGTGCCAGCAGCTTAGGGGGCGGGAGAGAGTCAGATACGCAGTATTTT
CDR3: CASSLGGGRESDTQYF

V: TRBV7-9
J: TRBJ2-7
D: TRBD1
size: .
DNA: TGTGCCAGCAGCATAGGACAGGGGTCCTCCTACGAGCAGTACTTC
CDR3: CASSIGQGSSYEQYF

V: TRBV7-2
J: TRBJ1-2
D: TRBD1
size: .
DNA: TGTGCCAGCAGCTTAGCCGCAGGGGGCAAGGGCTACACCTTC
CDR3: CASSLAAGGKGYTF

V: TRBV7-9
J: TRBJ1-3
D: TRBD1
size: few
DNA: TGTGCCAGCAGCTTAGTCCAGGGGGCAGGAGGAAACACCATATATTTT
CDR3: CASSLVQGAGGNTIYF

V: TRBV7-9
J: TRBJ2-7
D: TRBD2
size: .
DNA: TGTGCCAGCAGCTTAAACGAGGGAAGCGGGATACGCTCCTACGAGCAGTACTTC
CDR3: CASSLNEGSGIRSYEQYF

V: TRBV10-3
J: TRBJ1-2
D: TRBD1
size: .
DNA: TGTGCCATCAGTGTTGAGGGGGCGTTAAGGTATGGCTACACCTTC
CDR3: CAISVEGALRYGYTF

V: TRBV30
J: TRBJ2-5
D: TRBD2
size: .
DNA: TGTGCCTGGAGTGTACGGAGGACTAGCGGGAGCGGCATCCGAGAGACCCAGTACTTC
CDR3: CAWSVRRTSGSGIRETQYF

V: TRBV5-4
J: TRBJ2-7
D: .
size: .
DNA: TGTGCCAGCAGCTTGGCCGGGGGGCTCTACGAGCAGTACTTC
CDR3: CASSLAGGLYEQYF

V: TRBV7-2
J: TRBJ1-1
D: TRBD1
size: .
DNA: TGTGCCAGCAGCCAACAGGGGGCGGCTGAAGCTTTCTTT
CDR3: CASSQQGAAEAFF

V: TRBV6-5
J: TRBJ1-2
D: .
size: .
DNA: TGTGCCAGCAGTCGAGGCAGGGAAGGCTATGGCTACACCTTC
CDR3: CASSRGREGYGYTF

V: TRBV27
J: TRBJ1-5
D: TRBD1
size: .
DNA: TGTGCCAGCAGTTTACTATCCGGGACAGGGGTCCAGCCCCAGCATTTT
CDR3: CASSLLSGTGVQPQHF

V: TRBV2
J: TRBJ1-4
D: TRBD1
size: .
DNA: TGTGCCAGCAGACCATACAGGGGCCATGAAAAACTGTTTTTT
CDR3: CASRPYRGHEKLFF

V: TRBV10-3
J: TRBJ1-5
D: TRBD1
size: .
DNA: TGTGCCATCAAAGACAGGGAAAATCAGCCCCAGCATTTT
CDR3: CAIKDRENQPQHF

V: TRBV9
J: TRBJ1-1
D: TRBD1
size: .
DNA: TGTGCCAGCAGCGGCCGACAGGGCCGTATTAGGAACACTGAAGCTTTCTTT
CDR3: CASSGRQGRIRNTEAFF

V: TRBV19
J: TRBJ1-2
D: .
size: .
DNA: TGTGCCAGTAGGCTTGCGGTCAGCTATGGCTACACCTTC
CDR3: CASRLAVSYGYTF

V: TRBV5-1
J: TRBJ1-2
D: .
size: .
DNA: TGCGCCAGCAGCTGGGATAGGGGGAGTAGTGGCTATGGCTACACCTTC
CDR3: CASSWDRGSSGYGYTF

V: TRBV28
J: TRBJ1-6
D: TRBD1
size: .
DNA: TGTGCCAGCAGTCCCCCCCAGGGGGGAAGTTATTCACCCCTCCACTTT
CDR3: CASSPPQGGSYSPLHF

V: TRBV5-4
J: TRBJ1-2
D: TRBD1
size: .
DNA: TGTGCCAGCAGCTCGACAGGGGGCGCCGACTATGGCTACACCTTC
CDR3: CASSSTGGADYGYTF